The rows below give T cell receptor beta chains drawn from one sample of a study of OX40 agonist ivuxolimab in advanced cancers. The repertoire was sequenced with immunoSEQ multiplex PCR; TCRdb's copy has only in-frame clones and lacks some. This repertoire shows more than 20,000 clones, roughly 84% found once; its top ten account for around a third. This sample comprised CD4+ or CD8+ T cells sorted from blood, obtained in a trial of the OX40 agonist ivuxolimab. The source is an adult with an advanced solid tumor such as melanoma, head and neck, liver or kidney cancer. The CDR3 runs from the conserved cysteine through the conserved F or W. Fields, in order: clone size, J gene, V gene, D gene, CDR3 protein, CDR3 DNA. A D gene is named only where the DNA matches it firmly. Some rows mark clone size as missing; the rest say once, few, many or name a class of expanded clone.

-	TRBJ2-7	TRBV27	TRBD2	CASSLKFGTSGKSSYEQYF	TGTGCCAGCAGTTTAAAGTTTGGGACTAGCGGGAAGAGCTCCTACGAGCAGTACTTC
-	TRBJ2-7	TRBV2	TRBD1	CGLGTGVYEQYF	TGTGGCCTCGGGACAGGAGTCTACGAGCAGTACTTC
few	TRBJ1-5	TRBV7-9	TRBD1	CASSLGGTDLNQPQHF	TGTGCCAGCAGCTTAGGGGGGACAGACCTCAATCAGCCCCAGCATTTT
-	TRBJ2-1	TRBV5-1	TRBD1	CASSLDSGTGLRSEQFF	TGCGCCAGCAGCTTGGATTCAGGGACAGGGTTACGTTCTGAGCAGTTCTTC
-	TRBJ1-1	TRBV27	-	CASSRPGHLNTEAFF	TGTGCCAGCTCCCGGCCGGGACACCTGAACACTGAAGCTTTCTTT
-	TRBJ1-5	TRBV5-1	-	CASSLSPGRNQPQHF	TGCGCCAGCAGCTTAAGTCCAGGCCGAAATCAGCCCCAGCATTTT
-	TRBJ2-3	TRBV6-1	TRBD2	CASSAGSGGGTDTQYF	TGTGCCAGCAGTGCCGGTAGCGGGGGAGGCACAGATACGCAGTATTTT
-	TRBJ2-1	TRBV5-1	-	CASSSPTGTYNEQFF	TGCGCCAGCAGCTCTCCGACCGGAACCTACAATGAGCAGTTCTTC
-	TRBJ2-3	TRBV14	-	CASSQDLGGGTDTQYF	TGTGCCAGCAGCCAAGATCTCGGAGGAGGCACAGATACGCAGTATTTT
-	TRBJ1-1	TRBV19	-	CASREPRGSTLMNTEAFF	TGTGCCAGTAGGGAACCGAGGGGGTCGACTCTTATGAACACTGAAGCTTTCTTT
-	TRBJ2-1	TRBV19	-	CASSITDYNEQFF	TGTGCCAGTAGTATCACTGACTACAATGAGCAGTTCTTC
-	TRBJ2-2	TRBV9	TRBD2	CASSVELAGESGTGELFF	TGTGCCAGCAGCGTAGAACTAGCGGGAGAATCAGGAACCGGGGAGCTGTTTTTT
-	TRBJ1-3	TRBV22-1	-	CPGSAGPRNTIYF	TGTCCTGGGAGCGCAGGGCCCAGAAACACCATATATTTT
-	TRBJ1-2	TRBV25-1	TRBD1	CASSRGQGLGYTF	TGTGCCAGCTCTAGGGGACAGGGGCTTGGCTACACCTTC
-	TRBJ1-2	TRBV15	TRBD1	CATSRDLGQGYIQGYTF	TGTGCCACCAGCAGAGATTTAGGACAGGGGTATATCCAAGGCTACACCTTC
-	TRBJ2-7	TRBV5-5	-	CASGPWGAGSEQYF	TGTGCCAGCGGCCCCTGGGGGGCGGGAAGCGAGCAGTACTTC
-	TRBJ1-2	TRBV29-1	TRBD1	CSVGGQGKNFYGYTF	TGCAGCGTTGGGGGACAGGGAAAGAACTTCTATGGCTACACCTTC
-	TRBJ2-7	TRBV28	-	CASSGRDTASYEQYF	TGTGCCAGCAGCGGTCGGGACACCGCTTCCTACGAGCAGTACTTC
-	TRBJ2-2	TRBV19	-	CASSIDRAGELFF	TGTGCCAGTAGTATCGACAGAGCCGGGGAGCTGTTTTTT
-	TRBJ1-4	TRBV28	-	CASSLGAANEKLFF	TGTGCCAGCAGTTTGGGGGCAGCTAATGAAAAACTGTTTTTT
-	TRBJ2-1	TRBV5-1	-	CASSLGNELNEQFF	TGCGCCAGCAGCTTGGGGAACGAGCTAAATGAGCAGTTCTTC
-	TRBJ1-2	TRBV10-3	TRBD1	CASQRGTGSFGGYTF	TGTGCCAGCCAGAGAGGGACAGGGAGCTTTGGTGGCTACACCTTC
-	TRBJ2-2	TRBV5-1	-	CASSRDAIGELFF	TGCGCCAGCAGCCGCGACGCTATCGGGGAGCTGTTTTTT
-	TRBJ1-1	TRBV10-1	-	CASSDPGFTEAFF	TGCGCCAGCAGTGATCCGGGCTTCACTGAAGCTTTCTTT
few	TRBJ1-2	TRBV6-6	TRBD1	CASRPPQGADGYTF	TGTGCCAGCAGGCCGCCACAGGGGGCGGATGGCTACACCTTC
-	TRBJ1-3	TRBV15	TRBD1	CATRTGTASGNTIYF	TGTGCCACCAGAACCGGGACAGCCTCTGGAAACACCATATATTTT
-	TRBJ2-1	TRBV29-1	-	CSLGGNEQFF	TGCAGCCTAGGGGGTAATGAGCAGTTCTTC
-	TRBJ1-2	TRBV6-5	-	CASSSPGWYYGYTF	TGTGCCAGCAGTTCCCCGGGATGGTACTATGGCTACACCTTC
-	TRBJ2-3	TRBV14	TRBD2	CASSPLAGGDTQYF	TGTGCCAGCAGCCCCTTGGCGGGGGGGGATACGCAGTATTTT
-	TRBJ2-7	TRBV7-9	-	CASSFTGNPYEQYF	TGTGCCAGCAGCTTTACAGGGAATCCCTACGAGCAGTACTTC
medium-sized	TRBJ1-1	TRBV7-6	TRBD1	CASATGQGNTEAFF	TGTGCCAGCGCAACGGGACAGGGGAACACTGAAGCTTTCTTT
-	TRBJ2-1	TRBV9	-	CASSVGWAGISSYNEQFF	TGTGCCAGCAGCGTAGGGTGGGCAGGGATTTCCTCCTACAATGAGCAGTTCTTC
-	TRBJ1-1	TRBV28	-	CASSWDQMNTEAFF	TGTGCCAGCAGCTGGGATCAAATGAACACTGAAGCTTTCTTT
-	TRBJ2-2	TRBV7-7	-	CASSLTGVTGELFF	TGTGCCAGCAGCTTAACAGGAGTCACCGGGGAGCTGTTTTTT
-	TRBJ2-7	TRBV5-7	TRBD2	CASSLATSGLPYEQYF	TGTGCCAGCAGCTTGGCGACTAGCGGGCTACCCTACGAGCAGTACTTC
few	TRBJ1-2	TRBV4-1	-	CASSLSGYGYTF	TGCGCCAGCAGCCTATCCGGGTATGGCTACACCTTC
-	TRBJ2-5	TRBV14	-	CASSSRLGETQYF	TGTGCCAGCAGCTCCCGACTGGGAGAGACCCAGTACTTC